The TCR beta chain described here comes from a study of early T cells in non-severe SARS-CoV-2 infection. TCRdb re-analysed the 5' RACE reads in MiXCR, keeping a single row per CDR3 protein. The sample shows tens of thousands of distinct CDR3 sequences, 12% to 15% of them seen only once. Between the trimmed V and J ends, which lost 6 bases and 5 bases, there was a span of 13 bases. The CDR3 has 13 residues. Germline lookup yields CDR1 MDHEN and CDR2 SYDVKM. In this sample, this clonotype turned up a few times. The TCR was taken from an adult who was a healthcare worker with PCR-confirmed SARS-CoV-2 infection or an uninfected control (not recorded which). Sequenced: whole blood. This rearrangement joins TRBV28 to TRBJ1-2, with D uncertain. Written as DNA, the CDR3 is TGTGCCAGCAGCCCTCCACTCCTGTATGGCTACACCTTC. Its translation is CASSPPLLYGYTF.